Below, 31 T cell receptor beta chains from the same sample are listed, as sequenced in a study of cytomegalovirus exposure and HLA in healthy donors. Use of 60 Vbeta and 13 Jbeta primers characterized the PCR. TCRdb's table, derived via immunoSEQ multiplex PCR, lists solely in-frame clones and lacks some. The table lists 100,000 to 150,000 clones, just over 75% of them singletons, with around 1.9% in the top ten. Source material: PBMCs. These receptors originate from a woman aged 45-60 years in good health and CMV-seronegative.

This clone appeared a single time. This chain joins TRBV28 and TRBJ1-2; no firm D call. Germline loops: CDR1 MDHEN, CDR2 SYDVKM. The CDR3 has 12 residues. V was trimmed by 3 bases and J by 1 base, leaving 3 bases between them. This chain's CDR3 is CASSFGNYGYTF. The CDR3 DNA follows: TGTGCCAGCAGTTTCGGTAACTATGGCTACACCTTC.

V and J are TRBV19 and TRBJ2-5, with 10 positions matching TRBD1. This CDR3 has 13 residues. Germline V CDR1 and CDR2: LNHDA, SQIVND (reference sequence). The J segment lost 5 bases and the V segment lost 4 bases, leaving 1 base of the junction unmatched. Here the CDR3 reads CASSTDRGETQYF. The CDR3, as DNA: TGTGCCAGTAGTACGGACAGGGGGGAGACCCAGTACTTC.

This sequence joins TRBV5-1 and TRBJ2-5; the D is unclear. This CDR3 is 13 amino acids long. CDR1 is SGHRS, CDR2 YFSETQ, per germline. Trimming shortened V by 3 bases and J by 2 bases, and 8 bases separated the two germline ends. Written as DNA, the CDR3 is TGCGCCAGCAGCTCGGGTTCGCAAGAGACCCAGTACTTC. It yields the protein CASSSGSQETQYF.

About this clone itself: Other DNA sequences within the sample encode an identical CDR3. The V gene is TRBV5-4, the J gene TRBJ1-4; the D is unclear. V lost 4 bases to trimming and J lost 5 bases, with 9 bases between them. Germline CDR1 reads SGHNT; CDR2 reads YYREEE (reference sequence). CDR3 size: 13 residues. Here the CDR3 reads CASSPELNEKLFF. The DNA of the CDR3 is TGTGCCAGCAGCCCCGAACTAAATGAAAAACTGTTTTTT.

The rearrangement links TRBV6-1 to TRBJ1-2; weak D call: TRBD1 (6 bases). The CDR3 covers 12 residues. CDR1 is MNHNS, CDR2 SASEGT, per germline. Trimming shortened V by 5 bases and J by 8 bases, and 12 bases separated the two germline ends. Here the CDR3 reads CASSPHREGYTF. CDR3 bases: TGTGCCAGCAGTCCCCACAGGGAGGGCTACACCTTC.

V gene TRBV4-1 combines with J gene TRBJ1-1; D might be TRBD1 (5 bases). V dropped 0 bases and J dropped 5 bases, with 13 bases sitting between them. The CDR3 length is 15 residues. The germline gives CDR1 MGHRA, CDR2 YSYEKL. Written as DNA, the CDR3 is TGCGCCAGCAGCCAAGAATCAGCTCGGGGGACTGAAGCTTTCTTT. Protein product: CASSQESARGTEAFF.

V and J are TRBV7-2 and TRBJ2-5; the D gene is possibly TRBD1 (5 bases). The CDR3 length is 15 residues. V was trimmed by 5 bases and J by 2 bases, leaving 15 bases between them. Germline CDR1 reads SGHTA; CDR2 reads FQGNSA. Here the CDR3 DNA reads TGTGCCAGCAGCCTCCTCCTGACAGCTCAAGAGACCCAGTACTTC. It encodes CASSLLLTAQETQYF.

V is TRBV5-1 and J is TRBJ1-3; no firm D call. Between the trimmed V and J ends, which lost 1 base and 4 bases, there was a span of 18 bases. The length of the CDR3 is 17 residues. Germline V gene sequence: CDR1 SGHRS, CDR2 YFSETQ. The CDR3 DNA is TGCGCCAGCAGCTTGTCTGCCTTGGGCAGCCGAGGAAACACCATATATTTT. Residues: CASSLSALGSRGNTIYF.

V and J are TRBV28 and TRBJ2-7; 8 bases align to TRBD1. The CDR3 is 13 amino acids. The V and J ends lost 4 bases and 4 bases, in that order; junction bases with no gene match: 3. Germline V gene sequence: CDR1 MDHEN, CDR2 SYDVKM. CDR3 in amino acids: CASSSDRVYEQYF. CDR3 in DNA: TGTGCCAGCAGTTCGGACAGGGTTTACGAGCAGTACTTC. The full variable domain, completed using reference TRBV28 and TRBJ2-7, is DVKVTQSSRYLVKRTGEKVFLECVQDMDHENMFWYRQDPGLGLRLIYFSYDVKMKEKGDIPEGYSVSREKKERFSLILESASTNQTSMYLCASSSDRVYEQYFGPGTRLTVT.

As DNA, the CDR3 is TGCGCCAGCAGCCCGTCACAGGGGCCGTGGGACTATGGCTACACCTTC. This encodes CASSPSQGPWDYGYTF. The chain couples TRBV5-1 to TRBJ1-2; 7 nucleotides match TRBD1. V trimming: 4 bases; J trimming: 3 bases; junction bases outside the gene matches: 12. This CDR3 spans 16 amino acids. Germline V CDR1 and CDR2: SGHRS, YFSETQ. Using reference TRBV5-1 and TRBJ1-2 for the parts outside the CDR3, the full variable domain is KAGVTQTPRYLIKTRGQQVTLSCSPISGHRSVSWYQQTPGQGLQFLFEYFSETQRNKGNFPGRFSGRQFSNSRSEMNVSTLELGDSALYLCASSPSQGPWDYGYTFGSGTRLTVV.

The chain combines TRBV6-1 with TRBJ1-1; D is uncertain. Germline V lookup: CDR1 MNHNS, CDR2 SASEGT. The CDR3 is 15 residues long. V was trimmed by 7 bases and J by 3 bases, leaving 18 bases between them. The CDR3 region has the DNA TGTGCCAGCACTCCCTCGAGAGGCGTCGACACTGAAGCTTTCTTT. This sequence encodes CASTPSRGVDTEAFF.

The count of this clone is one. The CDR3 protein is CASSPPGTAATNEKLFF. CDR3 DNA: TGTGCCAGCTCACCACCCGGGACAGCTGCAACTAATGAAAAACTGTTTTTT. The J gene is TRBJ1-4, the V gene TRBV18; 7 bases agree with TRBD1. The germline gives CDR1 KGHSH, CDR2 LQKENI. The trim removed 0 bases at V and 0 bases at J, leaving 4 bases unmatched. The CDR3 loop spans 17 amino acids.

This chain joins TRBV19 and TRBJ1-2; tentatively, D is TRBD1 (6 bases). This CDR3 spans 13 amino acids. CDR1 is LNHDA, CDR2 SQIVND, per germline (reference sequence). Trimming left V 4 bases short and J 8 bases short, with 14 bases between. For the CDR3, the DNA is TGTGCCAGTAGTAAGGCAGGGGCGGGCGGCTACACCTTC. This sequence encodes CASSKAGAGGYTF.

The gene calls are TRBV29-1 and TRBJ2-1, with 11 bases that match TRBD2. This CDR3 comprises 15 residues. The germline V gene encodes CDR1 SQVTM and CDR2 ANQGSEA. The trim removed 4 bases at V and 5 bases at J, leaving 7 bases unmatched. The CDR3 DNA reads as TGCAGCGTTGTTAATAGCGGGAGGGCCAACAATGAGCAGTTCTTC. Its protein is CSVVNSGRANNEQFF.

The chain links TRBV7-6 to TRBJ1-5, with TRBD1 identical over 10 bases. Per the germline V gene, CDR1 is SGHVS and CDR2 is FNYEAQ. This CDR3 has 14 amino acids. The V and J ends lost 1 base and 10 bases, in that order; junction bases with no gene match: 4. The CDR3: CASSLGTGGSPQHF. CDR3 nucleotide sequence: TGTGCCAGCAGCTTAGGGACAGGGGGAAGTCCCCAGCATTTT.

J is TRBJ2-3 and V is TRBV6-4; D unresolved. Trimming took 6 bases from V and 0 from J, leaving 10 bases between them. Germline CDR1 MRHNA, CDR2 SNTAGT. This CDR3 contains 14 residues. CDR3 protein: CASRGGLSTDTQYF. DNA for the CDR3: TGTGCCAGCAGAGGCGGTCTAAGCACAGATACGCAGTATTTT.

The chain has TRBV6-1 and TRBJ2-1; D perhaps matches TRBD1 (5 bases). V lost 6 bases to trimming and J lost 8 bases, with 14 bases between them. The CDR3 is 13 amino acids. Germline CDR1 is MNHNS and CDR2 is SASEGT. CDR3 coding DNA: TGTGCCAGCAGCAGCCGGACATTCCATGAGCAGTTCTTC. It translates to CASSSRTFHEQFF.

This chain connects TRBV7-3 to TRBJ2-3, with no clear D. This CDR3 spans 18 amino acids. Germline V gene lookup returns CDR1 SGHTA and CDR2 FQGTGA. With 5 bases removed from V and 2 bases from J, the gap between germline ends came to 23 bases. Here the CDR3 DNA reads TGTGCCAGCAGCCTTACCCTTGTGGAGCTCAATATCACAGATACGCAGTATTTT. Amino acids: CASSLTLVELNITDTQYF.

The chain combines TRBV5-1 with TRBJ2-3, with D perhaps TRBD2 (6 bases). Between the trimmed V and J ends, which lost 3 bases and 0 bases, there was a span of 17 bases. Germline V gives CDR1 SGHRS, CDR2 YFSETQ. The CDR3 extends over 17 amino acids. CDR3 DNA sequence: TGCGCCAGCAGCTCTTGGGGTCGTGGGACTAGCACAGATACGCAGTATTTT. Amino acids: CASSSWGRGTSTDTQYF.

The V and J genes are TRBV9 and TRBJ2-2, with 10 bases fitting TRBD1. Germline CDR1 and CDR2: SGDLS and YYNGEE. The V gene end was trimmed by 4 bases and the J gene end by 7 bases; junction bases not matched to a gene: 13. This CDR3 comprises 17 residues. As DNA, the CDR3 is TGTGCCAGCAGCCCACTATCGACTGGACAGGGGGGCGGGGAGCTGTTTTTT. This gives the protein CASSPLSTGQGGGELFF.

A word on this clone: A read error may produce the germline difference seen at one junction end. The V and J genes are TRBV20-1 and TRBJ2-3; D gene unclear. The CDR3 loop spans 11 amino acids. Germline CDR1 reads DFQATT; CDR2 reads SNEGSKA (reference sequence). The CDR3 nucleotides read TGCAGTGTTAGACGAGGAGATACGCAGTATTTT. Encoded protein: CSVRRGDTQYF.

The chain uses TRBV11-2 and TRBJ2-1; 8 bases line up with TRBD2. The V gene end was trimmed by 7 bases and the J gene end by 4 bases; junction bases not matched to a gene: 15. This CDR3 spans 17 amino acids. The V gene's germline CDR1 is SGHAT and CDR2 FQNNGV. The CDR3 bases are TGTGCCAGCAACGATCTTAGCGGGATAAGTAATTACAATGAGCAGTTCTTC. This sequence encodes CASNDLSGISNYNEQFF.

This chain links TRBV11-1 with TRBJ1-2, with 8 nucleotides matching TRBD1. With V trimmed by 5 bases and J by 6 bases, 8 bases remained unmatched. The CDR3 loop spans 14 amino acids. Per germline, CDR1 SGHAT and CDR2 FQDESV (reference sequence). CDR3 sequence: CASSDPGQGHGYTF. For the CDR3, the DNA is TGTGCCAGCAGCGACCCCGGACAGGGTCATGGCTACACCTTC. Based on the CDR3 plus reference TRBV11-1 and TRBJ1-2, the full variable domain is EAEVAQSPRYKITEKSQAVAFWCDPISGHATLYWYRQILGQGPELLVQFQDESVVDDSQLPKDRFSAERLKGVDSTLKIQPAELGDSAMYLCASSDPGQGHGYTFGSGTRLTVV.

Comment on this clone: Mismatch with germline at one junction end may stem from a read error. This chain uses TRBV7-9 with TRBJ2-2; TRBD2 matches at 13 bases. Germline CDR1 and CDR2: SEHNR and FQNEAQ (reference sequence). This CDR3 is 18 amino acids long. CDR3 loop: CSSSVRRLAGGHPGELFF. CDR3 nucleotide sequence: TGTTCCAGCAGCGTCAGACGACTAGCGGGAGGCCACCCCGGGGAGCTGTTTTTT.

The chain uses TRBV19 and TRBJ1-5, with TRBD1 as a possible D gene (5 bases). Germline loops: CDR1 LNHDA, CDR2 SQIVND (reference sequence). The V gene lost 7 bases and the J gene lost 0 bases, with 16 bases spanning the gap. The CDR3 totals 16 residues. CDR3 in amino acids: CASNRDFGNSNQPQHF. Written as DNA, the CDR3 is TGTGCCAGTAATAGGGACTTCGGAAATAGCAATCAGCCCCAGCATTTT.

This chain links TRBV5-1 with TRBJ2-1; TRBD2 aligns across 11 bases. The germline V gene has CDR1 SGHRS and CDR2 YFSETQ. The CDR3 is 15 residues long. With V trimmed by 2 bases and J by 4 bases, 2 bases remained unmatched. Here the CDR3 reads CASSFSGREYNEQFF. As DNA, the CDR3 is TGCGCCAGCAGCTTTAGCGGGAGGGAGTACAATGAGCAGTTCTTC. Drawing the rest from reference TRBV5-1 and TRBJ2-1, the complete variable domain is KAGVTQTPRYLIKTRGQQVTLSCSPISGHRSVSWYQQTPGQGLQFLFEYFSETQRNKGNFPGRFSGRQFSNSRSEMNVSTLELGDSALYLCASSFSGREYNEQFFGPGTRLTVL.

The chain recombines TRBV5-4 with TRBJ1-1; D is uncertain. The germline V gene has CDR1 SGHNT and CDR2 YYREEE (reference sequence). The CDR3 totals 12 residues. The ends were cut back, 2 bases at V and 5 bases at J, with 7 bases in the middle. The CDR3 DNA follows: TGTGCCAGCAGCTTTTCCGGGACTGAAGCTTTCTTT. As protein: CASSFSGTEAFF.

V and J are TRBV4-2 and TRBJ2-2, with TRBD2 matching over 7 bases. This CDR3 has 17 amino acids. Germline V gene data show CDR1 as LGHNA and CDR2 as YNFKEQ. The J segment lost 0 bases and the V segment lost 0 bases, leaving 4 bases of the junction unmatched. The CDR3 is CASSQDSGGPNTGELFF. DNA for the CDR3: TGTGCCAGCAGCCAAGATTCGGGGGGACCGAACACCGGGGAGCTGTTTTTT.

The chain links TRBV7-9 to TRBJ1-3; no reliable D call. Germline V gives CDR1 SEHNR, CDR2 FQNEAQ (reference sequence). The CDR3 has 15 residues. V dropped 1 base and J dropped 4 bases, with 11 bases sitting between them. Here the CDR3 reads CASSLVGDRGNTIYF. The CDR3 DNA reads TGTGCCAGCAGCTTAGTGGGAGATCGAGGAAACACCATATATTTT.

This sequence joins TRBV5-6 and TRBJ1-1, with 7 bases that match TRBD1. V lost 6 bases and J lost 1; bases outside the gene matches: 6. Germline CDR1 reads SGHDT; CDR2 reads YYEEEE. The CDR3 sequence is 14 residues long. In DNA, the CDR3 is TGTGCCAGCAACCTACAGGGGAGGAACACTGAAGCTTTCTTT. It translates to CASNLQGRNTEAFF.

The chain is built from TRBV13 and TRBJ2-7; weak D call: TRBD2 (5 bases). Between the trimmed V and J ends, which lost 2 bases and 4 bases, there was a span of 18 bases. Germline V lookup: CDR1 PRHDT, CDR2 FYEKMQ (reference sequence). CDR3 size: 16 residues. The CDR3 protein is CASSLSGNEPFYEQYV. The DNA of the CDR3 is TGTGCCAGCAGCTTATCGGGAAATGAACCCTTTTACGAGCAGTACGTC.